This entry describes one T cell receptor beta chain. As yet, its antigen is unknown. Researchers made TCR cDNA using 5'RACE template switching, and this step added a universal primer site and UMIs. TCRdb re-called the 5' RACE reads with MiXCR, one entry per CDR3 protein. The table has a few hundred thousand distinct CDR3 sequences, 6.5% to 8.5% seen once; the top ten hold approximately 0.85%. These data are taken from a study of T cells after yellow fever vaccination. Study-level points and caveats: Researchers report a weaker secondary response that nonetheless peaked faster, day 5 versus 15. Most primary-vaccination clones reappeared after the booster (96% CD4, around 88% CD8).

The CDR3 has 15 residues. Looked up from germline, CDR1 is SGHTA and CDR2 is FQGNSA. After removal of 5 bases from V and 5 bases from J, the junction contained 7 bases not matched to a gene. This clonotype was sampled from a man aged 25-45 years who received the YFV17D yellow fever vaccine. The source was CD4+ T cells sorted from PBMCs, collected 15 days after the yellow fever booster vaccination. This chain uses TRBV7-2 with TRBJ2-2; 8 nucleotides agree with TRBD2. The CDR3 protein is CASSPSSGRTGELFF. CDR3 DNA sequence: TGTGCCAGCAGCCCCTCCAGCGGGAGAACCGGGGAGCTGTTTTTT.